Listed here are 24 T cell receptor beta chains from one sample, sequenced in a study of T cells after yellow fever vaccination. TCRdb called the 5' RACE reads again in MiXCR, with one record for every CDR3 protein. Of about 340,000 distinct CDR3 sequences listed, about 9.5% were seen once; the top ten hold around 17%. Sequencing used PBMCs, obtained on the day of the first yellow fever vaccination. Receptors originate from a young man who received the YFV17D yellow fever vaccine.

The V call is TRBV3-1, the J call TRBJ1-2; D perhaps matches TRBD1 (6 bases). The germline CDR1 and CDR2 sequences are LGHDT and YNNKEL (reference sequence). The CDR3 extends over 13 amino acids. The V gene lost 7 bases and the J gene lost 2 bases, with 11 bases spanning the gap. The CDR3 loop reads CASKWGLNYGYTF. CDR3 DNA sequence: TGTGCCAGCAAGTGGGGGCTCAACTATGGCTACACCTTC.

The chain joins TRBV14 to TRBJ2-1; possible D gene TRBD2, 6 bases. Per the germline V gene, CDR1 is SGHDN and CDR2 is FVKESK. CDR3 size: 20 residues. V was shortened by 2 bases and J by 0 bases, with 23 bases between the two germline ends. CDR3 protein: CASSQRARMEGLDSYNEQFF. DNA of the CDR3: TGTGCCAGCAGCCAACGGGCGCGGATGGAGGGGCTGGACTCCTACAATGAGCAGTTCTTC.

The chain uses TRBV7-2 and TRBJ2-6; D unresolved. The CDR3 runs 15 residues. The germline V gene encodes CDR1 SGHTA and CDR2 FQGNSA. V lost 5 bases and J lost 2, with 10 bases in between. Written as DNA, the CDR3 is TGTGCCAGCAGCCCGGGTGGGACTGGGGCCAACGTCCTGACTTTC. Translating gives CASSPGGTGANVLTF.

This clonotype was counted ten times or more. This chain connects TRBV19 to TRBJ1-2; D call uncertain. CDR3 length: 12 residues. Trimming shortened V by 3 bases and J by 4 bases, and 6 bases separated the two germline ends. Germline lookup yields CDR1 LNHDA and CDR2 SQIVND (reference sequence). CDR3 loop: CASSIRSYGYTF. The CDR3 coding sequence is TGTGCCAGTAGTATTCGGAGCTATGGCTACACCTTC.

The chain couples TRBV4-2 to TRBJ2-7, with TRBD2 matching 8 bases. V lost 1 base to trimming and J lost 0 bases; unmatched junction nucleotides: 2. Germline CDR1 is LGHNA and CDR2 is YNFKEQ. The CDR3 consists of 15 residues. This chain's CDR3 is CASSQAGGASYEQYF. The CDR3 DNA sequence: TGTGCCAGCAGCCAAGCCGGGGGGGCCTCCTACGAGCAGTACTTC.

This clonotype has a handful of counts. The chain uses TRBV18 and TRBJ1-1; D may be TRBD1 (6 bases). The CDR3 extends over 16 amino acids. Trimming removed 1 base from V and 0 bases from J, with 12 bases in between. CDR1 and CDR2 from the germline V gene are KGHSH and LQKENI. The CDR3, as DNA: TGTGCCAGCTCACCACAGGGACATACCATGAACACTGAAGCTTTCTTT. Protein sequence: CASSPQGHTMNTEAFF.

In this sample, this clonotype turned up a few times. CDR3 in amino acids: CASSIGDRGRLRQPQHF. As DNA, the CDR3 is TGTGCCAGCAGCATAGGGGACAGGGGGCGGCTCCGTCAGCCCCAGCATTTT. The genes are TRBV7-2 and TRBJ1-5; TRBD1 matches at 12 bases. This CDR3 is 17 amino acids long. The germline V gene has CDR1 SGHTA and CDR2 FQGNSA. V trimming: 5 bases; J trimming: 6 bases; junction bases outside the gene matches: 11. The full variable domain, in which reference TRBV7-2 and TRBJ1-5 provide the parts outside the CDR3, is GAGVSQSPSNKVTEKGKDVELRCDPISGHTALYWYRQSLGQGLEFLIYFQGNSAPDKSGLPSDRFSAERTGGSVSTLTIQRTQQEDSAVYLCASSIGDRGRLRQPQHFGDGTRLSIL.

The gene calls are TRBV7-6 and TRBJ1-1, with 8 positions matching TRBD1. J was trimmed by 5 bases and V by 5 bases; bases with no gene match: 10. Germline CDR1 is SGHVS and CDR2 is FNYEAQ. The CDR3 sequence is 15 residues long. The CDR3 loop is CASSSQGAGFTEAFF. CDR3 nucleotide sequence: TGTGCCAGCAGCAGCCAGGGGGCCGGATTTACTGAAGCTTTCTTT.

There are a few counts of this clonotype. The V gene is TRBV7-9, the J gene TRBJ2-5; D may correspond to TRBD1 or TRBD2 (5 bases each). V lost 5 bases and J lost 5, with 21 bases in between. CDR3 length equals 16 residues. Germline V CDR1 and CDR2: SEHNR, FQNEAQ (reference sequence). The CDR3: CASSRPGTPLDETQYF. The DNA of the CDR3 is TGTGCCAGCAGCCGTCCCGGGACCCCCCTCGATGAGACCCAGTACTTC.

The V call is TRBV9, the J call TRBJ2-3, with D unclear. The CDR3 loop spans 13 amino acids. The germline V and J ends were trimmed by 2 bases and 6 bases, with 10 bases remaining between them. Per germline, CDR1 SGDLS and CDR2 YYNGEE. CDR3 sequence reads: CASSVGDGDTQYF. The CDR3 nucleotides are TGTGCCAGCAGCGTCGGAGACGGGGATACGCAGTATTTT.

The chain recombines TRBV7-9 with TRBJ1-4; the D gene is possibly TRBD1 (5 bases). CDR1 is SEHNR and CDR2 is FQNEAQ in the germline V gene (reference sequence). Trimming pared 4 bases from V and 6 bases from J, leaving 12 bases between. CDR3 length: 14 residues. CDR3 residues: CASSSGTPDEKLFF. Written as DNA, the CDR3 is TGTGCCAGCAGCTCCGGGACGCCTGATGAAAAACTGTTTTTT.

The chain is built from TRBV20-1 and TRBJ2-4, with D unresolved. The V end was cut by 0 bases, the J end by 0 bases, with 12 bases between. Per germline, CDR1 DFQATT and CDR2 SNEGSKA (reference sequence). The CDR3 runs 16 residues. Here the CDR3 reads CSARESPGIAKNIQYF. The CDR3 coding sequence is TGCAGTGCTAGAGAGTCCCCTGGAATAGCCAAAAACATTCAGTACTTC.

The chain has TRBV24-1 and TRBJ2-5, with D uncertain. The CDR3 has 15 residues. Germline assignment: CDR1 KGHDR and CDR2 SFDVKD. The V and J ends lost 4 bases and 0 bases respectively, with 11 bases between them. CDR3 nucleotide sequence: TGTGCCACCAGTGACCCCCGAGGACACCAAGAGACCCAGTACTTC. Encoded protein: CATSDPRGHQETQYF.

This clonotype occurred a few times. This rearrangement joins TRBV20-1 to TRBJ2-7; the D is unclear. Trimming cost V 6 bases and J 3 bases, with 12 bases left between them. The CDR3 is made up of 12 amino acids. Germline assignment: CDR1 DFQATT and CDR2 SNEGSKA (reference sequence). For the CDR3, the DNA is TGCAGTGCCTTCGACGTCCTCTACGAGCAGTACGTC. Protein: CSAFDVLYEQYV.

The DNA for the CDR3 is TGTGCCACTTCCCGAACCGAGAGCAATCAGCCCCAGCATTTT. Its protein product is CATSRTESNQPQHF. This rearrangement joins TRBV12-3 or TRBV12-4 to TRBJ1-5; D is uncertain. This CDR3 is built from 14 residues. V dropped 10 bases and J dropped 1 base, with 14 bases sitting between them.

This clonotype came up a few times. The gene calls are TRBV4-3 and TRBJ1-6, with 7 bases aligning to TRBD1. The germline CDR1 and CDR2 sequences are LGHNA and YSLEER. J gave up 14 bases and V 1 base, and 14 bases lay outside the gene matches. The CDR3 is 16 residues long. The DNA for the CDR3 is TGCGCCAGCAGCCAAGTTGGCAGGGGGGGACCTAACACCCTCCACTTT. It encodes CASSQVGRGGPNTLHF.

This clonotype occurred many times. This chain uses TRBV29-1 with TRBJ2-7; no definite D call. The CDR3 has 9 residues. The V and J ends lost 5 bases and 6 bases respectively, with 5 bases between them. Germline loops: CDR1 SQVTM, CDR2 ANQGSEA. The CDR3 coding sequence is TGCAGCGTTCGTGGCGAGCAGTACGTC. Its protein product is CSVRGEQYV.

This chain connects TRBV5-1 to TRBJ2-3; D is unclear. Germline lookup yields CDR1 SGHRS and CDR2 YFSETQ. With 1 base removed from V and 0 bases from J, the gap between germline ends came to 9 bases. The CDR3 has 15 amino acids. For the CDR3, the DNA is TGCGCCAGCAGCTTGAGCCTATCTAGCACAGATACGCAGTATTTT. This sequence encodes CASSLSLSSTDTQYF.

In its sample, this clonotype was seen a few times. The J gene is TRBJ2-7, the V gene TRBV18; D remains unclear. The ends were cut back, 1 base at V and 4 bases at J, with 11 bases in the middle. The CDR3 length is 14 residues. Germline CDR1 is KGHSH and CDR2 is LQKENI. CDR3: CASSPLGGRYEQYF. CDR3 DNA sequence: TGTGCCAGCTCACCACTTGGCGGTCGATACGAGCAGTACTTC.

The V call is TRBV4-1, the J call TRBJ2-1; D perhaps matches TRBD1 (5 bases). CDR1 and CDR2 (germline): MGHRA, YSYEKL. This CDR3 has 17 residues. V dropped 3 bases and J dropped 9 bases, with 24 bases sitting between them. The CDR3 coding sequence is TGCGCCAGCAGCCACCTCCTAAGGGGCGTACGGGCAGGTGAGCAGTTCTTC. Its translation: CASSHLLRGVRAGEQFF.

This clonotype has just a few counts. This chain joins TRBV2 and TRBJ1-1; 9 nucleotides line up with TRBD1. J gave up 4 bases and V 2 bases, and 5 bases lay outside the gene matches. CDR3 length equals 15 residues. The germline V gene encodes CDR1 SNHLY and CDR2 FYNNEI. The CDR3: CASSESGTGRTEAFF. CDR3 DNA: TGTGCCAGCAGTGAAAGTGGGACAGGGCGCACTGAAGCTTTCTTT.

This clonotype was counted only a few times. The V call is TRBV6-5, the J call TRBJ2-7; D perhaps matches TRBD2 (6 bases). Trimming pared 4 bases from V and 7 bases from J, leaving 17 bases between. The CDR3 has 14 amino acids. The germline gives CDR1 MNHEY, CDR2 SVGAGI. This chain's CDR3 is CASSSNLGTSEQYF. CDR3 DNA: TGTGCCAGCAGTTCTAATCTGGGGACTTCTGAGCAGTACTTC.

This clonotype was seen repeatedly, ten times or more. This chain joins TRBV5-1 and TRBJ1-2, with TRBD1 identical over 7 bases. This CDR3 contains 15 residues. The V gene's germline CDR1 is SGHRS and CDR2 YFSETQ. With 3 bases clipped from V and 2 bases from J, the junction kept 7 bases outside the gene matches. CDR3 in DNA: TGCGCCAGCAGCTCGGGGACAGCCGAAAACTATGGCTACACCTTC. It specifies CASSSGTAENYGYTF.

Notes on this clonotype: Possible read error: a much larger clone is one base away. Written as DNA, the CDR3 is TGTGCCAGCAGCTCTACCGCCGGGACAGGGTTCCTCGAGGAGCTGTTTTTT. Its protein is CASSSTAGTGFLEELFF. The chain employs TRBV28 and TRBJ2-2; TRBD1 matches 9 bases. The CDR3 length is 17 residues. The germline V gene has CDR1 MDHEN and CDR2 SYDVKM. V gave up 6 bases and J gave up 10 bases; unmatched junction bases: 18.